This TCR beta chain was recorded in a study of Ad26.COV2.S vaccination and SARS-CoV-2 variants. Described treatment: some 19 received Ad26.COV2.S at low or high dose, single or two shots; a few received placebo; per-sample allocation not given. On day 63 after the first injection, vaccine and placebo recipients gave samples. This clone was recorded at least ten times. Germline V gene sequence: CDR1 SGHRS, CDR2 YFSETQ. Trimming took 3 bases from V and 5 from J, leaving 11 bases between them. The CDR3 totals 13 residues. Generated by immunoSEQ multiplex PCR, the TCRdb table keeps only in-frame clones and is missing some. The table has some 340,000 clones, around 84% seen once.

This material consisted of peripheral blood, taken in a trial of Ad26.COV2.S vaccine versus placebo. The receptor comes from a person between 18 and 65 years old who received the Ad26.COV2.S COVID-19 vaccine or a placebo. The J gene is TRBJ1-2, the V gene TRBV5-1; the D gene is possibly TRBD1 (5 bases). CDR3 nucleotide sequence: TGCGCCAGCAGCTCCCAGGGTTGGTATGGCTACACCTTC. Its translation is CASSSQGWYGYTF. Using reference TRBV5-1 and TRBJ1-2 for the parts outside the CDR3, the full variable domain is KAGVTQTPRYLIKTRGQQVTLSCSPISGHRSVSWYQQTPGQGLQFLFEYFSETQRNKGNFPGRFSGRQFSNSRSEMNVSTLELGDSALYLCASSSQGWYGYTFGSGTRLTVV.